Presented here are 28 T cell receptor beta chains from one specimen sequenced in a study of T cells in Graves' hyperthyroidism and ophthalmopathy. Amplified TCR beta CDR3 regions derived from RNA transcripts. HTBI primers were employed in a first-round RT-PCR of the TCR CDR3. TCRdb re-called the multiplex PCR reads through MiXCR, storing one row per CDR3 protein. The repertoire holds approximately 610,000 distinct CDR3 sequences, with roughly 14% as singletons. The sample consisted of blood. The source is a woman aged 40 to 50 with Graves' ophthalmopathy.

This chain links TRBV5-1 with TRBJ1-2, with D possibly TRBD1 on 5 matching bases. CDR3 length: 14 residues. CDR1 SGHRS and CDR2 YFSETQ come from the germline V gene. V was shortened by 0 bases and J by 4 bases, with 10 bases between the two germline ends. This CDR3 reads CASSLATRVYGYTF. The CDR3 DNA is TGCGCCAGCAGCTTGGCTACCAGGGTCTATGGCTACACCTTC.

This clonotype was observed many times. The chain joins TRBV5-1 to TRBJ2-6, with D possibly being TRBD1 (6 bases). The CDR3 is 16 residues long. Germline values: CDR1 SGHRS, CDR2 YFSETQ. Trimming stripped 4 bases from V and 2 bases from J, with 13 bases between. The CDR3 DNA is TGCGCCAGCAGCCCTACAGGGACCCCTGGGGCCAACGTCCTGACTTTC. It is translated as CASSPTGTPGANVLTF.

This clonotype occurred a few times. The J gene is TRBJ2-7, the V gene TRBV9, with TRBD1 identical over 7 bases. Germline values: CDR1 SGDLS, CDR2 YYNGEE. The CDR3 is made up of 15 amino acids. The V gene end was trimmed by 0 bases and the J gene end by 3 bases; junction bases not matched to a gene: 6. This CDR3 reads CASSVGTGQVYEQYF. For the CDR3, the DNA is TGTGCCAGCAGCGTAGGGACAGGACAGGTCTACGAGCAGTACTTC.

This clonotype was detected ten times or more. DNA of the CDR3: TGTGCCAGCAGCACCGGACTAGCGGGAGGCACCTACGAGCAGTACTTC. Translation: CASSTGLAGGTYEQYF. The chain carries TRBV11-2 and TRBJ2-7, with 14 bases fitting TRBD2. Germline CDR1 is SGHAT and CDR2 is FQNNGV. CDR3 size: 16 residues. The V segment lost 5 bases and the J segment 2 bases; nucleotides outside the gene matches: 5.

The chain uses TRBV11-2 and TRBJ2-7, with 8 bases that match TRBD1. The trim removed 5 bases at V and 5 bases at J, leaving 8 bases unmatched. Germline V gene sequence: CDR1 SGHAT, CDR2 FQNNGV. The CDR3 has 14 amino acids. For the CDR3, the DNA is TGTGCCAGCAGCCTCAACGGACAGGGCCACGAGCAGTACTTC. Residues: CASSLNGQGHEQYF.

The sample holds many counts of this clonotype. This chain uses TRBV7-8 with TRBJ2-7; D is perhaps TRBD2 (5 bases). CDR3 length: 14 residues. Per germline, CDR1 SGHVS and CDR2 FQNEAQ. Trimming removed 6 bases from V and 3 bases from J, with 15 bases in between. CDR3 nucleotides: TGTGCCAGCAGGATTGAAAGCGGAGACTACGAGCAGTACTTC. It is translated as CASRIESGDYEQYF.

This clonotype was observed many times. V gene TRBV11-2 combines with J gene TRBJ1-1; 7 nucleotides agree with TRBD1. Germline loops: CDR1 SGHAT, CDR2 FQNNGV. Germline trimming cut 5 bases from V and 7 bases from J; bases unmatched to any gene: 10. This CDR3 comprises 14 residues. The CDR3 nucleotides read TGTGCCAGCAGCAAAGACAGGGATGGGGTTGAAGCTTTCTTT. Its protein is CASSKDRDGVEAFF.

This clonotype was found many times. The CDR3 loop reads CASSWSTQGEAFF. The DNA for the CDR3 is TGTGCCAGCAGCTGGAGTACACAAGGTGAAGCTTTCTTT. The rearrangement joins TRBV11-3 to TRBJ1-1; D unclear. Trimming removed 4 bases at V and 7 bases at J, with 13 bases between. Germline values: CDR1 SGHNT, CDR2 YENEEA. The CDR3 consists of 13 residues.

This clonotype was detected ten times or more. The gene calls are TRBV2 and TRBJ2-7, with a possible D match to TRBD1 (6 bases). This CDR3 spans 14 amino acids. With 6 bases removed from V and 0 bases from J, the gap between germline ends came to 12 bases. CDR1 and CDR2 (germline): SNHLY, FYNNEI. CDR3 in DNA: TGTGCCAGCAGGCCGACAGGAAACTCCTACGAGCAGTACTTC. Translated: CASRPTGNSYEQYF.

V usage is TRBV7-3 and J usage is TRBJ2-2, with 7 bases matching TRBD1. Trimming at V came to 5 bases and at J to 0 bases, leaving 12 bases not matched to a gene. The CDR3 has 18 residues. The germline V gene has CDR1 SGHTA and CDR2 FQGTGA. As DNA, the CDR3 is TGTGCCAGCAGCCGGACGAGTGACAGGGCCGCGAACACCGGGGAGCTGTTTTTT. Translation gives CASSRTSDRAANTGELFF.

This clonotype has a count of ten or more. The chain couples TRBV5-1 to TRBJ2-1; D gene ambiguous. From germline, CDR1 is SGHRS and CDR2 YFSETQ. CDR3 length equals 13 residues. Trimming left V 0 bases short and J 7 bases short, with 8 bases between. CDR3 region: CASSLARVNEQFF. The CDR3 DNA follows: TGCGCCAGCAGCTTGGCTAGGGTAAATGAGCAGTTCTTC. The variable domain in full, with the rest retrieved from reference TRBV5-1 and TRBJ2-1, is KAGVTQTPRYLIKTRGQQVTLSCSPISGHRSVSWYQQTPGQGLQFLFEYFSETQRNKGNFPGRFSGRQFSNSRSEMNVSTLELGDSALYLCASSLARVNEQFFGPGTRLTVL.

This clonotype was counted many times. The rearrangement links TRBV10-3 to TRBJ2-7; 10 bases are a match to TRBD1. This CDR3 comprises 16 residues. Germline V gene lookup returns CDR1 ENHRY and CDR2 SYGVKD. V was pared by 2 bases and J by 5 bases, with 9 bases of the junction left unmatched. The CDR3 spells CAISETPGTGVHEQYF. In nucleotides, the CDR3 is TGTGCCATCAGTGAGACCCCCGGGACAGGGGTCCACGAGCAGTACTTC.

The chain combines TRBV2 with TRBJ2-5; tentative D call: TRBD1 (5 bases). Germline V gene lookup returns CDR1 SNHLY and CDR2 FYNNEI. The CDR3 length is 13 residues. Trimming shortened V by 7 bases and J by 2 bases, and 11 bases separated the two germline ends. The CDR3, as DNA: TGTGCCAGCACCAGGGCTGGGCAAGAGACCCAGTACTTC. It encodes CASTRAGQETQYF.

The chain carries TRBV7-9 and TRBJ1-1; the D is unclear. The V end was cut by 4 bases, the J end by 1 base, with 10 bases between. The CDR3 runs 14 residues. Germline V gene sequence: CDR1 SEHNR, CDR2 FQNEAQ (reference sequence). CDR3 protein: CASSSPWENTEAFF. The CDR3 DNA reads as TGTGCCAGCAGCTCGCCCTGGGAGAACACTGAAGCTTTCTTT. The variable domain in full, with the rest retrieved from reference TRBV7-9 and TRBJ1-1, is DTGVSQNPRHKITKRGQNVTFRCDPISEHNRLYWYRQTLGQGPEFLTYFQNEAQLEKSRLLSDRFSAERPKGSFSTLEIQRTEQGDSAMYLCASSSPWENTEAFFGQGTRLTVV.

This clonotype was seen at least ten times. This chain uses TRBV5-5 with TRBJ2-5; TRBD2 matches at 9 bases. This CDR3 has 15 amino acids. Looked up from germline, CDR1 is SGHKS and CDR2 is YYEKEE (reference sequence). Trimming at V came to 0 bases and at J to 2 bases, leaving 2 bases not matched to a gene. The CDR3 sequence: CASSLVLAGQETQYF. The CDR3 DNA follows: TGTGCCAGCAGCTTGGTTCTAGCGGGACAAGAGACCCAGTACTTC.

At least ten counts were recorded for this clonotype. The chain has TRBV5-6 and TRBJ2-7; 12 bases are shared with TRBD2. The V segment lost 4 bases and the J segment 1 base; nucleotides outside the gene matches: 12. The CDR3 has 18 amino acids. CDR1 is SGHDT, CDR2 YYEEEE, per germline. CDR3 bases: TGTGCCAGCAGCGACACTATCGCGGGGACTAGCGGGTCCTACGAGCAGTACTTC. Protein sequence: CASSDTIAGTSGSYEQYF.

There are many counts of this clonotype. The chain carries TRBV20-1 and TRBJ2-5; D not certain. The germline V gene encodes CDR1 DFQATT and CDR2 SNEGSKA (reference sequence). V was shortened by 5 bases and J by 5 bases, with 24 bases between the two germline ends. CDR3 length equals 16 residues. CDR3 coding DNA: TGCAGTGCTCCCAACCCTTATGACTTGGCAGAGGAGACCCAGTACTTC. Amino acids: CSAPNPYDLAEETQYF.

This clonotype was counted ten times or more. This rearrangement joins TRBV14 to TRBJ1-1, with D unclear. The CDR3 extends over 15 amino acids. The V gene lost 0 bases and the J gene lost 5 bases, with 13 bases spanning the gap. The germline V gene encodes CDR1 SGHDN and CDR2 FVKESK. DNA of the CDR3: TGTGCCAGCAGCCAAGAGGGATCGTGGGTGACTGAAGCTTTCTTT. Its protein is CASSQEGSWVTEAFF. Full variable domain (rest looked up from reference TRBV14 and TRBJ1-1): EAGVTQFPSHSVIEKGQTVTLRCDPISGHDNLYWYRRVMGKEIKFLLHFVKESKQDESGMPNNRFLAERTGGTYSTLKVQPAELEDSGVYFCASSQEGSWVTEAFFGQGTRLTVV.

The V and J genes are TRBV6-1 and TRBJ2-5; a possible D gene is TRBD1 (6 bases). The CDR3 covers 13 residues. Trimming took 6 bases from V and 7 from J, leaving 15 bases between them. Germline-derived CDR1 and CDR2 are MNHNS and SASEGT. The CDR3 DNA reads TGTGCCAGCAGGCAGGGACATGGAGGGACCCAGTACTTC. Protein sequence: CASRQGHGGTQYF.

CDR3 DNA: TGTGCCAGCAGTGGTTGGACAGGGGAACGCGAGCAGTACTTC. Its protein product is CASSGWTGEREQYF. The chain joins TRBV25-1 to TRBJ2-7; 9 nucleotides align to TRBD1. The CDR3 contains 14 residues. From germline, CDR1 is MGHDK and CDR2 SYGVNS. V shed 4 bases, J shed 6 bases, and the junction held 7 bases outside the gene matches.

The chain couples TRBV5-1 to TRBJ1-2; 7 nucleotides align to TRBD1. The CDR3 contains 14 residues. The V segment lost 0 bases and the J segment 7 bases; nucleotides outside the gene matches: 6. CDR1 is SGHRS, CDR2 YFSETQ, per germline. The CDR3 is CASSLEGQRCGYTF. The CDR3 region has the DNA TGCGCCAGCAGCTTGGAGGGACAGCGCTGTGGCTACACCTTC. Together with reference TRBV5-1 and TRBJ1-2, the CDR3 gives the full variable domain: KAGVTQTPRYLIKTRGQQVTLSCSPISGHRSVSWYQQTPGQGLQFLFEYFSETQRNKGNFPGRFSGRQFSNSRSEMNVSTLELGDSALYLCASSLEGQRCGYTFGSGTRLTVV.

This clonotype has ten or more counts. The chain has TRBV7-2 and TRBJ1-1; D gene ambiguous. Germline values: CDR1 SGHTA, CDR2 FQGNSA. Trimming cost V 0 bases and J 4 bases, with 9 bases left between them. The CDR3 loop spans 14 amino acids. The CDR3: CASSLAGIGTEAFF. The DNA of the CDR3 is TGTGCCAGCAGCTTAGCGGGGATCGGCACTGAAGCTTTCTTT.

This clonotype was seen many times. V and J are TRBV12-3 or TRBV12-4 and TRBJ2-5, with D perhaps matching TRBD1 (6 bases). This CDR3 is 15 amino acids long. The germline V and J ends were trimmed by 2 bases and 6 bases, with 16 bases remaining between them. In nucleotides, the CDR3 is TGTGCCAGCAGTTTACGGTCAGGGGAAGGAAAGACCCAGTACTTC. Translated: CASSLRSGEGKTQYF.

This clonotype was detected ten times or more. V gene TRBV27 combines with J gene TRBJ2-5, with D perhaps matching TRBD2 (6 bases). V was trimmed by 6 bases and J by 5 bases, leaving 13 bases between them. The CDR3 sequence is 13 residues long. Germline V gene data show CDR1 as MNHEY and CDR2 as SMNVEV (reference sequence). CDR3: CASRPRLEETQYF. CDR3 in DNA: TGTGCCAGCAGGCCAAGACTAGAGGAGACCCAGTACTTC.

This clonotype has ten or more counts. The chain recombines TRBV6-5 with TRBJ2-5, with D perhaps matching TRBD1 (5 bases). Between the trimmed V and J ends, which lost 1 base and 7 bases, there was a span of 19 bases. Germline CDR1 is MNHEY and CDR2 is SVGAGI. This CDR3 is 16 amino acids long. The DNA for the CDR3 is TGTGCCAGCAGTTACTTTAAACAGGAAAAATTGGGGACCCAGTACTTC. As protein: CASSYFKQEKLGTQYF.

This clonotype was counted between two and nine times. This rearrangement joins TRBV18 to TRBJ2-2; unclear D gene. Germline V gene sequence: CDR1 KGHSH, CDR2 LQKENI. This CDR3 is built from 17 residues. Trimming took off 3 bases at V and 3 bases at J, with 17 bases between the two ends. DNA for the CDR3: TGTGCCAGCTCACCGAAAGTGGGATCAACGCACACCGGGGAGCTGTTTTTT. This codes for CASSPKVGSTHTGELFF.

This clonotype was seen more than once but under ten times. The rearrangement uses TRBV6-2 or TRBV6-3 and TRBJ1-1; D is unclear. Germline CDR1 MNHEY, CDR2 SVGEGT. There are 12 residues in the CDR3. Trimming shortened V by 6 bases and J by 10 bases, and 15 bases separated the two germline ends. The CDR3 is CASSQDWVPAFF. The CDR3 nucleotides are TGTGCCAGCAGCCAAGATTGGGTACCAGCTTTCTTT.

This clonotype was counted ten times or more. The chain is built from TRBV20-1 and TRBJ2-5; D might be TRBD1 or TRBD2, each matching 5 bases. With 1 base removed from V and 5 bases from J, the gap between germline ends came to 14 bases. This CDR3 is 14 amino acids long. Germline CDR1 DFQATT, CDR2 SNEGSKA (reference sequence). Written as DNA, the CDR3 is TGCAGTGCTAGAGGAGAAGGTTGGGGGGAGACCCAGTACTTC. This encodes CSARGEGWGETQYF.